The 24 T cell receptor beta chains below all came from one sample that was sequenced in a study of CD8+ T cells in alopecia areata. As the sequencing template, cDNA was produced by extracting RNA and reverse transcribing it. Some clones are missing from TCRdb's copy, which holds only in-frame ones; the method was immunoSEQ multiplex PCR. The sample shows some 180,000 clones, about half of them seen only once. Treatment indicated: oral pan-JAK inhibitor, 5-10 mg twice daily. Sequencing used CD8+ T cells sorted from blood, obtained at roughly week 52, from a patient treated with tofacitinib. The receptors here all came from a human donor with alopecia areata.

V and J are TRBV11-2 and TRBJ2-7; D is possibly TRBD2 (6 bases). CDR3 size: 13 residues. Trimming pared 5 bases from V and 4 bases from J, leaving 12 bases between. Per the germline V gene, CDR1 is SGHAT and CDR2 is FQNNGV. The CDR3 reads CASSPSGEYEQYF. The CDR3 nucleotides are TGTGCCAGCAGCCCTTCGGGGGAGTACGAGCAGTACTTC.

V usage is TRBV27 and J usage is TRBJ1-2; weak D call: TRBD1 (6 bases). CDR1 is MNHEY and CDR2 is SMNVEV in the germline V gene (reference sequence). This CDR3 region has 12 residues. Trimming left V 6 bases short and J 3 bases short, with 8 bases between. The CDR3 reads CASRTGHYGYTF. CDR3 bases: TGTGCCAGCAGGACAGGCCACTATGGCTACACCTTC.

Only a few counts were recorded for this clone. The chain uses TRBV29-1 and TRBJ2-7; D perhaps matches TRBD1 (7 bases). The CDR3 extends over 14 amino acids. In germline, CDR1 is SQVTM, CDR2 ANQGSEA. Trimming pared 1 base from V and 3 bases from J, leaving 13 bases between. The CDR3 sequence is CSVEGWQGGYEQYF. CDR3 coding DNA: TGCAGCGTTGAAGGGTGGCAGGGGGGCTACGAGCAGTACTTC.

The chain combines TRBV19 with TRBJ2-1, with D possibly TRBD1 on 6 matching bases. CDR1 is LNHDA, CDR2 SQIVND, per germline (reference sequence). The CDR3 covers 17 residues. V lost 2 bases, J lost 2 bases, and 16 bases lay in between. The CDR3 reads CASSIWGPRNTYNEQFF. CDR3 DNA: TGTGCCAGTAGTATATGGGGGCCGAGGAACACCTACAATGAGCAGTTCTTC.

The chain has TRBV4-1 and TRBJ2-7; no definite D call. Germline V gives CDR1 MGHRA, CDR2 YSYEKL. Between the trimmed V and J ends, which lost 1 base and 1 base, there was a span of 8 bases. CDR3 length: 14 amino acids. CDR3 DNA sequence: TGCGCCAGCAGCCAAGTAGCCCAGTCCTACGAGCAGTACTTC. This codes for CASSQVAQSYEQYF.

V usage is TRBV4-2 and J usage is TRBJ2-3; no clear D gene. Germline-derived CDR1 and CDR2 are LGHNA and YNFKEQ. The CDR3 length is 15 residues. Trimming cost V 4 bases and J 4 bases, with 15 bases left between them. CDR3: CASSPHVSAPDTQYF. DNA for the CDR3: TGTGCCAGCAGCCCCCACGTATCCGCCCCAGATACGCAGTATTTT.

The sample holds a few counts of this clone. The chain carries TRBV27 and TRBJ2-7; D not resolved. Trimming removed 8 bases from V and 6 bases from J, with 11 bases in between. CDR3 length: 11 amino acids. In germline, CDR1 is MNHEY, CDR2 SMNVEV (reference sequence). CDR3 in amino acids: CASHDGGEQYF. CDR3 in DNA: TGTGCCAGCCATGACGGTGGCGAGCAGTACTTC.

CDR3 nucleotides: TGTGCCAGCAGTTTATCGCAGTGGGGACAAGAGACCCAGTACTTC. Protein: CASSLSQWGQETQYF. The rearrangement links TRBV27 to TRBJ2-5; no definite D call. In germline, CDR1 is MNHEY, CDR2 SMNVEV (reference sequence). The length of the CDR3 is 15 residues. Trimming stripped 0 bases from V and 2 bases from J, with 10 bases between.

CDR3 amino acids: CASSLGNAQTYQETQYF. The CDR3 DNA sequence: TGTGCCAGCAGCTTAGGGAACGCCCAAACGTACCAAGAGACCCAGTACTTC. The rearrangement joins TRBV7-9 to TRBJ2-5; D gene unclear. The germline gives CDR1 SEHNR, CDR2 FQNEAQ (reference sequence). V lost 1 base and J lost 0, with 15 bases in between. The CDR3 is 17 amino acids. Complete variable domain (other parts from reference TRBV7-9 and TRBJ2-5): DTGVSQNPRHKITKRGQNVTFRCDPISEHNRLYWYRQTLGQGPEFLTYFQNEAQLEKSRLLSDRFSAERPKGSFSTLEIQRTEQGDSAMYLCASSLGNAQTYQETQYFGPGTRLLVL.

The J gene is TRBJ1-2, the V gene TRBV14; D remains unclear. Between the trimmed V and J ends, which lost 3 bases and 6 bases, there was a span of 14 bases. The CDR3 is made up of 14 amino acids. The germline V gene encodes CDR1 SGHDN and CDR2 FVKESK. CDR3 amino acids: CASSQASDEDGYTF. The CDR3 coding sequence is TGTGCCAGCAGCCAGGCTTCTGATGAGGATGGCTACACCTTC.

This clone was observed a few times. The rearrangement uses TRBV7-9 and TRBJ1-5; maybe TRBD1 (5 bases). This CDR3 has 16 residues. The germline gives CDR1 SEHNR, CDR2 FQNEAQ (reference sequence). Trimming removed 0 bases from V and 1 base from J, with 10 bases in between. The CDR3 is CASSLAVAGSNQPQHF. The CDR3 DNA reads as TGTGCCAGCAGCTTAGCTGTGGCAGGGAGCAATCAGCCCCAGCATTTT.

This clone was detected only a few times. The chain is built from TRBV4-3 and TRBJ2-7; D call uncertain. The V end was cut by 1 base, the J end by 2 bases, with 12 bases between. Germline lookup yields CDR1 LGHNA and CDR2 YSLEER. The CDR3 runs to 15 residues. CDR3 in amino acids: CASSQGHDLTYEQYF. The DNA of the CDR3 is TGCGCCAGCAGCCAAGGACACGACCTTACCTACGAGCAGTACTTC.

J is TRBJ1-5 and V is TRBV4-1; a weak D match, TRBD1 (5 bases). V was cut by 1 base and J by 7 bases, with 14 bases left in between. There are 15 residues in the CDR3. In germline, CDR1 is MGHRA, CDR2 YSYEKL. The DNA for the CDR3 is TGCGCCAGCAGCCAAGTGTGGCCAGGGAGACAGCCCCAGCATTTT. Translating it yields CASSQVWPGRQPQHF.

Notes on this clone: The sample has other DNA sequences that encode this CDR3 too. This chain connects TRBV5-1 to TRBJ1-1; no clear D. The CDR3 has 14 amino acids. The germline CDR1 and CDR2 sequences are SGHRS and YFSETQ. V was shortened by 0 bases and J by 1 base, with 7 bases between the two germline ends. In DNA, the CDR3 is TGCGCCAGCAGCTTGGTCGGGCCGAACACTGAAGCTTTCTTT. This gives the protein CASSLVGPNTEAFF.

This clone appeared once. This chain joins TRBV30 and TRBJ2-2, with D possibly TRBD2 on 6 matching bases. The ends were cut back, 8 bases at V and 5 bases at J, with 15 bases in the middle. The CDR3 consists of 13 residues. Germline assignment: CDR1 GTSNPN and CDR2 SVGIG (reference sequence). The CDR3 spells CAGDPAGTGELFF. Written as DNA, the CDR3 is TGTGCCGGAGACCCCGCGGGGACCGGGGAGCTGTTTTTT.

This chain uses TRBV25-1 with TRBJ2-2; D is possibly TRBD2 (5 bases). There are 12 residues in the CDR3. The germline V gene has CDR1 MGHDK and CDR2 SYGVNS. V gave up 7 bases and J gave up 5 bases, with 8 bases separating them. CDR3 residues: CASTPGTGELFF. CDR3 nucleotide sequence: TGTGCCAGCACTCCGGGGACCGGGGAGCTGTTTTTT.

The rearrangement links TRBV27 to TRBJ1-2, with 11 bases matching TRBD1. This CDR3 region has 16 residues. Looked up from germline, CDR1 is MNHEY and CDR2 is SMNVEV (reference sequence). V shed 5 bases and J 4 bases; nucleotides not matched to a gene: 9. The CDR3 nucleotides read TGTGCCAGCAGTACTGGACAGGGGGCGGCCGGCTATGGCTACACCTTC. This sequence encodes CASSTGQGAAGYGYTF.

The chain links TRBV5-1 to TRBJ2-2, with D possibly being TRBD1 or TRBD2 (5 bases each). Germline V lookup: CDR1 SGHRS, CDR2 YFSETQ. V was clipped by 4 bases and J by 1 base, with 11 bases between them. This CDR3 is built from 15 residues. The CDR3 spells CASSLGPRNTGELFF. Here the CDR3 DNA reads TGCGCCAGCAGCCTGGGACCTAGGAACACCGGGGAGCTGTTTTTT.

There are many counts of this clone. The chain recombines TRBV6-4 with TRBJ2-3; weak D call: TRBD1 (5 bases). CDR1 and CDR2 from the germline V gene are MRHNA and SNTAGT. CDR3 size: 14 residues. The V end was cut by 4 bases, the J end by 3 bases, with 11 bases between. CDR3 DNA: TGTGCCAGCAGTGTGTCAGGGTCAACAGATACGCAGTATTTT. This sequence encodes CASSVSGSTDTQYF.

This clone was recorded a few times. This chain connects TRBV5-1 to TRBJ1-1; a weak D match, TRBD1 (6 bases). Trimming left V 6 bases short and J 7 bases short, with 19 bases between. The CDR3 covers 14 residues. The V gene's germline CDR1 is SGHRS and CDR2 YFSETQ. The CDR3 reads CASTFNYQDSEAFF. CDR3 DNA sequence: TGCGCCAGCACCTTTAATTACCAGGACAGTGAAGCTTTCTTT.

The CDR3: CASGLAGGPNEQFF. The CDR3 coding sequence is TGTGCCAGCGGACTAGCGGGGGGGCCTAATGAGCAGTTCTTC. The rearrangement joins TRBV7-9 to TRBJ2-1, with 15 bases fitting TRBD2. CDR1 and CDR2 from the germline V gene are SEHNR and FQNEAQ (reference sequence). The V gene end was trimmed by 8 bases and the J gene end by 7 bases; junction bases not matched to a gene: 3. This CDR3 is 14 amino acids long.

This chain's CDR3 is CAISESWTGDYGYTF. The DNA of the CDR3 is TGTGCCATCAGTGAGTCATGGACAGGGGACTATGGCTACACCTTC. V gene TRBV10-3 combines with J gene TRBJ1-2; 9 bases match TRBD1. The CDR3 has 15 residues. Trimming cost V 0 bases and J 3 bases; bases outside gene matches: 2. Per the germline V gene, CDR1 is ENHRY and CDR2 is SYGVKD.

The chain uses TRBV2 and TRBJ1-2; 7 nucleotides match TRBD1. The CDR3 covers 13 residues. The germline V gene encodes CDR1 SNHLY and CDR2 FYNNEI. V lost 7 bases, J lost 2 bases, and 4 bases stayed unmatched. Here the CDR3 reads CASTGTANYGYTF. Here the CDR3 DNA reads TGTGCCAGCACCGGGACAGCAAACTATGGCTACACCTTC.

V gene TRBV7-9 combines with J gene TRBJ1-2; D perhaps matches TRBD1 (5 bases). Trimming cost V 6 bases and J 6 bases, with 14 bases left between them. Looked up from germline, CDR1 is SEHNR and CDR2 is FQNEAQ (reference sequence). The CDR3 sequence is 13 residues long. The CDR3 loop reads CASRPGTPDGYTF. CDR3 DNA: TGTGCCAGCAGACCCGGGACGCCGGATGGCTACACCTTC.